A selection of T cell receptor beta chains follows, all from one sample in a study of T cells in Graves' hyperthyroidism and ophthalmopathy. TCRdb called the multiplex PCR reads again in MiXCR, with one record for every CDR3 protein. In the table there are a few hundred thousand distinct CDR3 sequences, around 15% of which are singletons. The material sequenced was blood. The receptors stem from a woman in her thirties or forties with Graves' ophthalmopathy. CDR3s include the opening cysteine and the closing phenylalanine or tryptophan. A D gene is named only where the DNA matches it firmly. Clone size is shown for a subset of rows, as once, few, many or a class of expanded clone.

clone_size: few; j_call: TRBJ2-7; d_call: -; v_call: TRBV15; cdr3_nt: TGTGCCACCAGCAGGGAAATCCAGTACGAGCAGTACTTC; cdr3_aa: CATSREIQYEQYF
clone_size: -; j_call: TRBJ1-1; d_call: -; v_call: TRBV19; cdr3_nt: TGTGCCAGTAGTATAACAGGGCAGATGAACACTGAGGCTTTCTTT; cdr3_aa: CASSITGQMNTEAFF
clone_size: many; j_call: TRBJ1-2; d_call: -; v_call: TRBV11-2; cdr3_nt: TGTGCCAGCAGCTTAGCCCCGGGGGGCTACTATGGCTACACCTTC; cdr3_aa: CASSLAPGGYYGYTF
clone_size: -; j_call: TRBJ1-2; d_call: TRBD1; v_call: TRBV29-1; cdr3_nt: TGCAGCGTGGGGACAGGGAATGGCTACACCTTC; cdr3_aa: CSVGTGNGYTF
clone_size: few; j_call: TRBJ2-1; d_call: -; v_call: TRBV20-1; cdr3_nt: TGCAGTGCTAGAGGACACAATGAGCAGTTCTTC; cdr3_aa: CSARGHNEQFF
clone_size: many; j_call: TRBJ2-3; d_call: TRBD2; v_call: TRBV20-1; cdr3_nt: TGCAGTGCTAGAGTGCCTAGCGGGGCTACAGATACGCAGTATTTT; cdr3_aa: CSARVPSGATDTQYF
clone_size: many; j_call: TRBJ1-1; d_call: -; v_call: TRBV28; cdr3_nt: TGTGCCGGGTCCGGTCAAGACGCGGACACTGAAGCTTTCTTT; cdr3_aa: CAGSGQDADTEAFF
clone_size: many; j_call: TRBJ2-5; d_call: -; v_call: TRBV9; cdr3_nt: TGTGCCAGCAGCCCCCTTGGAGGGAGAGAGACCCAGTACTTC; cdr3_aa: CASSPLGGRETQYF
clone_size: many; j_call: TRBJ2-1; d_call: TRBD2; v_call: TRBV28; cdr3_nt: TGTGCCAGCAGTTCGCCCACCCAAGGTGGCGGGAGGGCCGATGAGCAGTTCTTC; cdr3_aa: CASSSPTQGGGRADEQFF
clone_size: many; j_call: TRBJ2-5; d_call: TRBD1; v_call: TRBV11-2; cdr3_nt: TGTGCCAGCAGCTTAGATTTTAGGGCAGGGGGCGCTGAGACCCAGTACTTC; cdr3_aa: CASSLDFRAGGAETQYF
clone_size: few; j_call: TRBJ2-2; d_call: -; v_call: TRBV6-6; cdr3_nt: TGTGCCAGCAGTTACTCGACCGCGAACAGGGAGCTGTTTTTT; cdr3_aa: CASSYSTANRELFF
clone_size: few; j_call: TRBJ2-5; d_call: -; v_call: TRBV6-1; cdr3_nt: TGTGCCAGCAGTCAAATGGGCAATCGGGGATTTCAAGAGACCCAGTACTTC; cdr3_aa: CASSQMGNRGFQETQYF
clone_size: many; j_call: TRBJ1-2; d_call: -; v_call: TRBV7-2; cdr3_nt: TGTGCCAGCAGTCTTAGATTACAGTCTGGCTACACCTTC; cdr3_aa: CASSLRLQSGYTF
clone_size: many; j_call: TRBJ1-1; d_call: TRBD1; v_call: TRBV2; cdr3_nt: TGTGCCAGCAGTGGGTGGACAGGGATAGGCACTGAAGCTTTCTTT; cdr3_aa: CASSGWTGIGTEAFF
clone_size: -; j_call: TRBJ1-6; d_call: -; v_call: TRBV27; cdr3_nt: TGTGCCAGCAGTTTTAGTTTAGGTTCACCCCTCCACTTT; cdr3_aa: CASSFSLGSPLHF
clone_size: -; j_call: TRBJ1-1; d_call: -; v_call: TRBV6-5; cdr3_nt: TGTGCCAGCAGTTACTCAGGATTCGAGGCGGAGGGAACTGAAGCTTTCTTT; cdr3_aa: CASSYSGFEAEGTEAFF